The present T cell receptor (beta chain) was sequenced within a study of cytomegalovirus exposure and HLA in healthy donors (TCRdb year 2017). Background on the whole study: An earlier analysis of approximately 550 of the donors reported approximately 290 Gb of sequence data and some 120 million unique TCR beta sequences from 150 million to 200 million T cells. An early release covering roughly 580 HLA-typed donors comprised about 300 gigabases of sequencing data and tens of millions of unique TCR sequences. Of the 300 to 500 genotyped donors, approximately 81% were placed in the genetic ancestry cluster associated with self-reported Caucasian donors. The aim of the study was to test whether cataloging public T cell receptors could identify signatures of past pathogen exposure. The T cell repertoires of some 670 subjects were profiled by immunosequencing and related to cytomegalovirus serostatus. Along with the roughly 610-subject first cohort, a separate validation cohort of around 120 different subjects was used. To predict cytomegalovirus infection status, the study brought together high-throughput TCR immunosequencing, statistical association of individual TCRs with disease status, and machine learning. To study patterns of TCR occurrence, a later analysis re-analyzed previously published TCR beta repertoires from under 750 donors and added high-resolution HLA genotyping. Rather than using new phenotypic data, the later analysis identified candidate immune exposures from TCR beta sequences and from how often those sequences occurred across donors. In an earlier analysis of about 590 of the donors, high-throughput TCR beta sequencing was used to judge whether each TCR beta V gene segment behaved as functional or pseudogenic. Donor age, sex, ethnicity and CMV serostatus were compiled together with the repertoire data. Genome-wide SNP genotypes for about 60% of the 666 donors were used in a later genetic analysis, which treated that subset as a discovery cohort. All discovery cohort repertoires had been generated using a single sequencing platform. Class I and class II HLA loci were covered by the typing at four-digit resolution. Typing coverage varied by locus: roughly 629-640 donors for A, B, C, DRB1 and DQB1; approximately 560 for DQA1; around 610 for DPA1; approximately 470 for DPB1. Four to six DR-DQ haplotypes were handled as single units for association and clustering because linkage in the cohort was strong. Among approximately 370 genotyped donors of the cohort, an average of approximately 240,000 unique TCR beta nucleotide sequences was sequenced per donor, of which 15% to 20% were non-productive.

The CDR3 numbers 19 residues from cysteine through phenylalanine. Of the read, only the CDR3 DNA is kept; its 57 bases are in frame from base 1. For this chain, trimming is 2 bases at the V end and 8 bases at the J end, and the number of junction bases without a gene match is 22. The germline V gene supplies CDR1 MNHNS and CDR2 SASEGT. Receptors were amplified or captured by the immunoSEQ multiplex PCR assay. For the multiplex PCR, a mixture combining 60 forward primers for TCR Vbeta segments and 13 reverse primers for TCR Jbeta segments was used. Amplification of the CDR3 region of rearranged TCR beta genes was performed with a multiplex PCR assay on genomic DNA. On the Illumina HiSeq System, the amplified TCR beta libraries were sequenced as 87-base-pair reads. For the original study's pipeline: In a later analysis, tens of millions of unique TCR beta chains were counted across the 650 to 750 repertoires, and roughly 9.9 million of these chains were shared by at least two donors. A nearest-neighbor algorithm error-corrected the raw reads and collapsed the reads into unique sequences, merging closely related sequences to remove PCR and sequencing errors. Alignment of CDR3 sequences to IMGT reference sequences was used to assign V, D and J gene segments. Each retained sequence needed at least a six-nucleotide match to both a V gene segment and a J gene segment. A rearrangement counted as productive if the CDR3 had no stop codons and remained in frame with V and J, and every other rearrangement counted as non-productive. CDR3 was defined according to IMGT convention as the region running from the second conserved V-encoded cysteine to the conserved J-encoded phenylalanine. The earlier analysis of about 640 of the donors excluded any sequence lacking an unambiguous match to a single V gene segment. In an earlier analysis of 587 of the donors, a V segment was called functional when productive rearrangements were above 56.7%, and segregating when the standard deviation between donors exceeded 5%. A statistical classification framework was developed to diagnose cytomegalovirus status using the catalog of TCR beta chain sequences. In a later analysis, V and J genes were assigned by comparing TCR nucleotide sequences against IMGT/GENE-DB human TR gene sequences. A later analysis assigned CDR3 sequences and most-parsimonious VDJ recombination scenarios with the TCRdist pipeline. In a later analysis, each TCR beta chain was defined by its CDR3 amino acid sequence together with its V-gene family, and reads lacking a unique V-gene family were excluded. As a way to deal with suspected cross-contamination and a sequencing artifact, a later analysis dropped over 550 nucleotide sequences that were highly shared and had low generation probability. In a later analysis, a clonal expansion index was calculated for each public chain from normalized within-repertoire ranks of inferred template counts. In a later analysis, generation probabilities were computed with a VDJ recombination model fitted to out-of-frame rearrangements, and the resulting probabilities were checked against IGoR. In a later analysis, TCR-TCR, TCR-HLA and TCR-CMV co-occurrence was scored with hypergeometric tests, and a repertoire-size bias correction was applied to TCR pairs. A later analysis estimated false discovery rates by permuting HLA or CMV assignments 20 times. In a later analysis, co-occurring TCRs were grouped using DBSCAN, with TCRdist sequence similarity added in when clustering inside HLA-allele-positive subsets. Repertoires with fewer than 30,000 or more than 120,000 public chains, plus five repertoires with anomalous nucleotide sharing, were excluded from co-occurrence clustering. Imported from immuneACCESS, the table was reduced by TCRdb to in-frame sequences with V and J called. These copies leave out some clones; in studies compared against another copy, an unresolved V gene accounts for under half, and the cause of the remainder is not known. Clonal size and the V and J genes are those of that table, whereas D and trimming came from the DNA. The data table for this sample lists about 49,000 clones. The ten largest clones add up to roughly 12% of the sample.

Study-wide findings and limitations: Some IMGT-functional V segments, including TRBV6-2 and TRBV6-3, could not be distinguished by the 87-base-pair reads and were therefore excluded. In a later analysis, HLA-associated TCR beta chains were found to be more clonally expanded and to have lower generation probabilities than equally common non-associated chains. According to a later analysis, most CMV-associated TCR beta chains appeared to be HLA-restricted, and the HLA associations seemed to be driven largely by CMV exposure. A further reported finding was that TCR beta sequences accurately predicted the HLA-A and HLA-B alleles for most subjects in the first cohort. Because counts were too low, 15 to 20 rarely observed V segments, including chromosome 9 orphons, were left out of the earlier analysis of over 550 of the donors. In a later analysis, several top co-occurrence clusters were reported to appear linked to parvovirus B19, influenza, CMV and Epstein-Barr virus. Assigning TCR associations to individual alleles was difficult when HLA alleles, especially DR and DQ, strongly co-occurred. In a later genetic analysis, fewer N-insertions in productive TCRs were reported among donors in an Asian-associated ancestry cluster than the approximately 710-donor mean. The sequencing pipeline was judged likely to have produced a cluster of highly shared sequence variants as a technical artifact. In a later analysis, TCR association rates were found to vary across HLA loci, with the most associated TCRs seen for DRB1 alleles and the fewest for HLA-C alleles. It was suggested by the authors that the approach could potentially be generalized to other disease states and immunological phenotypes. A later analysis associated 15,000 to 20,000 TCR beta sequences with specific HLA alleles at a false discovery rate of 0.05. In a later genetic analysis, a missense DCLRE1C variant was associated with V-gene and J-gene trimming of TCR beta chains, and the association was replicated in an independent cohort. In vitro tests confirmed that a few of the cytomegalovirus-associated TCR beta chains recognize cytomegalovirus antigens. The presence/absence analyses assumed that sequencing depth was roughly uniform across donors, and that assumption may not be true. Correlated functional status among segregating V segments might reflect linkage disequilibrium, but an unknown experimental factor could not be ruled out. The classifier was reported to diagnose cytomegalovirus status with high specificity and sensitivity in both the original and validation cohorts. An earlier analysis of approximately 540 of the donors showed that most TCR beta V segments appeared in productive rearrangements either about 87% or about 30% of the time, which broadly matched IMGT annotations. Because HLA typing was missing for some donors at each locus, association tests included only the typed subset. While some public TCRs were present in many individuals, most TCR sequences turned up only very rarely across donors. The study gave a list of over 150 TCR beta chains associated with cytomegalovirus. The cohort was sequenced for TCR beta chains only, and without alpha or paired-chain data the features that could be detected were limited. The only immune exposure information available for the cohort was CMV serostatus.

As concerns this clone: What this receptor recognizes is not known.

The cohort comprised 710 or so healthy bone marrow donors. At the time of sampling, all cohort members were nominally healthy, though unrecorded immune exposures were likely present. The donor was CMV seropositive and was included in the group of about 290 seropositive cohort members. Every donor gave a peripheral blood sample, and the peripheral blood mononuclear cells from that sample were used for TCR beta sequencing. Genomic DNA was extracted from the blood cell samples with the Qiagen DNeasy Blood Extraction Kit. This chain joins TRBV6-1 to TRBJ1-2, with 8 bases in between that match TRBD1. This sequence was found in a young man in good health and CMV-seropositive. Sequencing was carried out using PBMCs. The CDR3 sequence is CASSEKRGTGVGLGGGYTF. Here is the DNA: TGTGCCAGCAGTGAAAAGAGGGGGACAGGAGTAGGATTGGGGGGGGGCTACACCTTC.